Presented here are 25 T cell receptor beta chains from one specimen sequenced in a study of T cells of healthy individuals (dated by TCRdb to between 2017 and 2018). The library was obtained by 5' RACE. TCRdb records Illumina MiSeq as the sequencer. TCRdb reprocessing: public reads trimmed at Q25 with fastp, clones called with MiXCR, in-frame beta chains kept. One record per CDR3 amino acid sequence lists the most common genes and DNA. The sample profile shows tens of thousands of distinct CDR3 sequences; about 5.5% of them were found once. The ten largest clones take up roughly 7.6% of the sample. The source of these receptors is a female donor in good health.

This clonotype appeared a few times. The V call is TRBV28, the J call TRBJ1-3; TRBD1 matches 10 bases. Germline assignment: CDR1 MDHEN and CDR2 SYDVKM. Losses at the gene ends were 6 bases for V and 4 bases for J; bases not matched to a gene: 9. The CDR3 has 16 residues. CDR3 coding DNA: TGTGCCAGCAGACCTGGAGGGACAGGGGCAGGAAACACCATATATTTT. Its protein is CASRPGGTGAGNTIYF.

At least ten counts were recorded for this clonotype. This chain uses TRBV28 with TRBJ1-3, with D perhaps matching TRBD1 (6 bases). The germline CDR1 and CDR2 sequences are MDHEN and SYDVKM. The ends were cut back, 5 bases at V and 5 bases at J, with 10 bases in the middle. The CDR3 has 13 residues. The CDR3 coding sequence is TGTGCCAGCAGTCCTACAGGGAGAAACACCATATATTTT. Protein product: CASSPTGRNTIYF. The full variable domain, its missing parts supplied by reference TRBV28 and TRBJ1-3, is DVKVTQSSRYLVKRTGEKVFLECVQDMDHENMFWYRQDPGLGLRLIYFSYDVKMKEKGDIPEGYSVSREKKERFSLILESASTNQTSMYLCASSPTGRNTIYFGEGSWLTVV.

This clonotype occurred many times. J is TRBJ2-1 and V is TRBV6-2 or TRBV6-3; 8 bases align to TRBD2. CDR3 length equals 17 residues. V trimming: 0 bases; J trimming: 3 bases; junction bases outside the gene matches: 7. CDR1 MNHEY and CDR2 SVGEGT come from the germline V gene. The CDR3 loop is CASSYSLSGRNYNEQFF. CDR3 in DNA: TGTGCCAGCAGTTACTCCCTAAGCGGGAGAAACTACAATGAGCAGTTCTTC.

This clonotype was detected many times. The chain combines TRBV19 with TRBJ1-1; TRBD1 might be the D (5 bases). Germline V gene sequence: CDR1 LNHDA, CDR2 SQIVND (reference sequence). Trimming shortened V by 2 bases and J by 4 bases, and 11 bases separated the two germline ends. The CDR3 is 14 amino acids. CDR3 DNA sequence: TGTGCCAGTAGTATAAGGGGTCGAGGCACTGAAGCTTTCTTT. Protein sequence: CASSIRGRGTEAFF.

This clonotype was seen at least ten times. The rearrangement links TRBV9 to TRBJ2-7; 11 positions agree with TRBD2. V was pared by 2 bases and J by 2 bases, with 6 bases of the junction left unmatched. The CDR3 length is 16 residues. Germline assignment: CDR1 SGDLS and CDR2 YYNGEE. The CDR3 bases are TGTGCCAGCAGCGTCGATAGCGGGAGGGGACCCTACGAGCAGTACTTC. This codes for CASSVDSGRGPYEQYF.

This clonotype was seen many times. The V call is TRBV7-9, the J call TRBJ2-2; D unclear. The CDR3 extends over 15 amino acids. CDR1 is SEHNR, CDR2 FQNEAQ, per germline (reference sequence). Trimming pared 3 bases from V and 0 bases from J, leaving 8 bases between. The CDR3 here is CASSFRGANTGELFF. The DNA of the CDR3 is TGTGCCAGCAGCTTCCGCGGAGCGAACACCGGGGAGCTGTTTTTT.

This chain links TRBV7-8 with TRBJ2-3, with D unresolved. Germline CDR1 is SGHVS and CDR2 is FQNEAQ. Trimming removed 6 bases at V and 2 bases at J, with 15 bases between. CDR3 size: 15 residues. CDR3: CASSLPRQTTDTQYF. CDR3 DNA sequence: TGTGCCAGCAGTCTACCCCGGCAGACCACAGATACGCAGTATTTT.

This sequence joins TRBV19 and TRBJ2-7, with TRBD1 matching over 9 bases. V was pared by 3 bases and J by 0 bases, with 6 bases of the junction left unmatched. CDR1 is LNHDA and CDR2 is SQIVND in the germline V gene (reference sequence). This CDR3 has 16 amino acids. In nucleotides, the CDR3 is TGTGCCAGTAGTATCTTACCGGGACAGGGCTCCTACGAGCAGTACTTC. This codes for CASSILPGQGSYEQYF.

This clonotype was counted many times. The chain links TRBV6-5 to TRBJ2-2, with a weak D call TRBD2 (6 bases). Germline assignment: CDR1 MNHEY and CDR2 SVGAGI. Trimming took off 2 bases at V and 5 bases at J, with 15 bases between the two ends. The length of the CDR3 is 16 residues. CDR3 bases: TGTGCCAGCAGTTACAGCCCAAAAGGAGGGACCGGGGAGCTGTTTTTT. Amino acid sequence: CASSYSPKGGTGELFF.

The J gene is TRBJ1-1, the V gene TRBV7-8; 8 bases are shared with TRBD1. J was trimmed by 1 base and V by 5 bases; bases with no gene match: 9. From germline, CDR1 is SGHVS and CDR2 FQNEAQ. The CDR3 loop spans 16 amino acids. The CDR3 region has the DNA TGTGCCAGCAGCCTGGAACAGGGGGTGCCGAACACTGAAGCTTTCTTT. Protein: CASSLEQGVPNTEAFF. Using reference TRBV7-8 and TRBJ1-1 for the parts outside the CDR3, the full variable domain is GAGVSQSPRYKVAKRGQDVALRCDPISGHVSLFWYQQALGQGPEFLTYFQNEAQLDKSGLPSDRFFAERPEGSVSTLKIQRTQQEDSAVYLCASSLEQGVPNTEAFFGQGTRLTVV.

This clonotype was detected ten times or more. This chain uses TRBV6-5 with TRBJ2-5; D is possibly TRBD2 (5 bases). With 0 bases removed from V and 2 bases from J, the gap between germline ends came to 10 bases. Germline CDR1 reads MNHEY; CDR2 reads SVGAGI. The length of the CDR3 is 15 residues. CDR3 loop: CASSYSGGYQETQYF. The CDR3 DNA follows: TGTGCCAGCAGTTACTCCGGCGGGTATCAAGAGACCCAGTACTTC.

This clonotype was seen at least ten times. The chain carries TRBV12-3 or TRBV12-4 and TRBJ2-1; 7 positions agree with TRBD1. The CDR3 covers 14 residues. After removal of 5 bases from V and 4 bases from J, the junction contained 5 bases not matched to a gene. The CDR3 reads CASSPGTAYNEQFF. The CDR3, as DNA: TGTGCCAGCAGTCCGGGGACAGCTTACAATGAGCAGTTCTTC.

This clonotype has just a few counts. For the CDR3, the DNA is TGTGCCAGCAGTTACTCTACGACGGGGGCATCCTACAATGAGCAGTTCTTC. It encodes CASSYSTTGASYNEQFF. V gene TRBV6-6 combines with J gene TRBJ2-1; D possibly matches TRBD1 or TRBD2 (6 bases each). The CDR3 covers 17 residues. Trimming removed 0 bases at V and 1 base at J, with 13 bases between. In germline, CDR1 is MNHNY, CDR2 SVGAGI (reference sequence).

The chain recombines TRBV14 with TRBJ1-2; TRBD1 agrees at 8 bases. Germline V CDR1 and CDR2: SGHDN, FVKESK. V trimming: 3 bases; J trimming: 5 bases; junction bases outside the gene matches: 5. The CDR3 totals 14 residues. In DNA form, the CDR3 reads TGTGCCAGCAGCCAGGGACAGGCTTTTTATGGCTACACCTTC. As protein: CASSQGQAFYGYTF.

The chain joins TRBV30 to TRBJ1-5, with D tentatively TRBD1 (6 bases). With 2 bases removed from V and 7 bases from J, the gap between germline ends came to 12 bases. Germline loops: CDR1 GTSNPN, CDR2 SVGIG (reference sequence). The CDR3 spans 13 residues. The CDR3 DNA reads as TGTGCCTGGAGTACAGGGTTGGCCCAGCCCCAGCATTTT. This encodes CAWSTGLAQPQHF.

This sequence joins TRBV7-8 and TRBJ1-6; TRBD1 is a possible D gene (5 bases). CDR1 SGHVS and CDR2 FQNEAQ come from the germline V gene. V was pared by 3 bases and J by 7 bases, with 13 bases between. The length of the CDR3 is 15 residues. CDR3 bases: TGTGCCAGCAGCTTCGAATCAGGGCTGAATTCACCCCTCCACTTT. It is translated as CASSFESGLNSPLHF.

CDR3 sequence (DNA): TGTGCCAGCACACCTTATTTGACCAACACCGGGGAGCTGTTTTTT. Encoded protein: CASTPYLTNTGELFF. The rearrangement uses TRBV12-3 or TRBV12-4 and TRBJ2-2, with unresolved D. Trimming took off 7 bases at V and 2 bases at J, with 14 bases between the two ends. CDR3 length: 15 amino acids.

This clonotype was seen a few times. The rearrangement links TRBV20-1 to TRBJ1-2, with a possible D match to TRBD1 (5 bases). The ends were cut back, 2 bases at V and 2 bases at J, with 9 bases in the middle. The germline V gene has CDR1 DFQATT and CDR2 SNEGSKA (reference sequence). This CDR3 comprises 13 residues. CDR3 in DNA: TGCAGTGCTAGAAGACAGCAGAACTATGGCTACACCTTC. Amino acids: CSARRQQNYGYTF.

This clonotype has ten or more counts. The CDR3 is CASSLRDGYGYTF. The CDR3 DNA sequence: TGTGCCAGCAGCTTACGGGACGGCTATGGCTACACCTTC. The chain joins TRBV7-3 to TRBJ1-2; TRBD1 might be the D (5 bases). In germline, CDR1 is SGHTA, CDR2 FQGTGA. CDR3 length: 13 amino acids. The V end lost 2 bases, the J end lost 4 bases, and 8 bases lay between the germline ends.

This clonotype was seen at least ten times. This chain links TRBV7-9 with TRBJ2-7; 7 nucleotides agree with TRBD1. Germline CDR1 and CDR2: SEHNR and FQNEAQ (reference sequence). The CDR3 is 15 residues long. V shed 5 bases, J shed 2 bases, and the junction held 9 bases outside the gene matches. Here the CDR3 reads CASSRPGGRTYEQYF. The CDR3 coding sequence is TGTGCCAGCAGCCGACCAGGGGGTAGGACCTACGAGCAGTACTTC.

The rearrangement uses TRBV3-1 and TRBJ1-5; 7 bases are a match to TRBD1. The V and J ends lost 0 bases and 2 bases, in that order; junction bases with no gene match: 4. Germline CDR1 reads LGHDT; CDR2 reads YNNKEL (reference sequence). The CDR3 consists of 16 residues. CDR3 coding DNA: TGTGCCAGCAGCCAAGATGGAGGGGGCGGCAATCAGCCCCAGCATTTT. It specifies CASSQDGGGGNQPQHF.

At least ten counts were recorded for this clonotype. This rearrangement joins TRBV6-6 to TRBJ2-7; 8 bases fit TRBD1. CDR3 size: 15 residues. Unmatched junction bases numbered 5, after V lost 4 bases and J lost 0 bases. In germline, CDR1 is MNHNY, CDR2 SVGAGI (reference sequence). The CDR3 is CASSSDRGHSYEQYF. In DNA form, the CDR3 reads TGTGCCAGCAGTTCCGACAGGGGCCACTCCTACGAGCAGTACTTC.

In this sample, this clonotype turned up many times. The V gene is TRBV29-1, the J gene TRBJ2-1; no clear D. CDR1 and CDR2 (germline): SQVTM, ANQGSEA. Trimming removed 5 bases from V and 3 bases from J, with 17 bases in between. The CDR3 totals 15 residues. CDR3 protein: CSVNGRSPFYNEQFF. The DNA of the CDR3 is TGCAGCGTTAACGGACGTAGCCCTTTCTACAATGAGCAGTTCTTC.

This clonotype has a handful of counts. The chain has TRBV7-2 and TRBJ2-5; 12 bases map to TRBD2. The CDR3 length is 14 residues. Germline V gene data show CDR1 as SGHTA and CDR2 as FQGNSA. V dropped 4 bases and J dropped 7; count of bases not matched to a gene: 4. DNA for the CDR3: TGTGCCAGCAGCTCGACTAGCGGGAGCGGGACCCAGTACTTC. Protein: CASSSTSGSGTQYF.

In its sample, this clonotype was seen many times. This chain uses TRBV4-2 with TRBJ2-2; TRBD2 agrees at 10 bases. The J segment lost 2 bases and the V segment lost 1 base, leaving 7 bases of the junction unmatched. CDR1 is LGHNA, CDR2 YNFKEQ, per germline. There are 18 residues in the CDR3. DNA for the CDR3: TGTGCCAGCAGCCAAGGAGGTTTAGCGGGAGGAAACACCGGGGAGCTGTTTTTT. Translation: CASSQGGLAGGNTGELFF.